These 12 T cell receptor beta chains were sequenced from one sample in a study of cytomegalovirus exposure and HLA in healthy donors. A multiplex PCR was run with 60 Vbeta primers and 13 Jbeta primers. Produced via immunoSEQ multiplex PCR; TCRdb's table is partial and in-frame only. The sample lists some 130,000 clones, 79% occurring once. The sequenced sample was PBMCs. The receptor source for this set is a man younger than 35 in good health and CMV-seronegative.

This clone was counted at least ten times. This chain joins TRBV5-1 and TRBJ2-7; D could derive from TRBD1 or TRBD2 (5 bases each). The ends were cut back, 4 bases at V and 12 bases at J, with 17 bases in the middle. CDR1 and CDR2 from the germline V gene are SGHRS and YFSETQ. CDR3 length equals 12 residues. This CDR3 reads CASSLEADKLYF. The CDR3 DNA reads TGCGCCAGCAGCCTGGAGGCGGACAAGTTGTACTTC.

This clone has a single count. The V and J genes are TRBV2 and TRBJ1-5; D remains ambiguous. V lost 5 bases and J lost 0, with 17 bases in between. CDR1 SNHLY and CDR2 FYNNEI come from the germline V gene. This CDR3 has 17 amino acids. The CDR3 reads CASSPFGGDYSNQPQHF. The CDR3 bases are TGTGCCAGCAGTCCATTCGGAGGTGATTATAGCAATCAGCCCCAGCATTTT.

The V call is TRBV19, the J call TRBJ2-7, with a possible D match to TRBD2 (5 bases). The CDR3 totals 14 residues. The germline V gene encodes CDR1 LNHDA and CDR2 SQIVND (reference sequence). V was trimmed by 0 bases and J by 2 bases, leaving 8 bases between them. The CDR3 here is CASSIEAGTYEQYF. The CDR3 nucleotides read TGTGCCAGTAGTATAGAGGCGGGTACCTACGAGCAGTACTTC.

The chain has TRBV7-2 and TRBJ2-3; D possibly corresponds to TRBD2 (7 bases). This CDR3 spans 19 amino acids. Trimming stripped 7 bases from V and 2 bases from J, with 28 bases between. The germline V gene encodes CDR1 SGHTA and CDR2 FQGNSA. CDR3 coding DNA: TGTGCCAGCACCGTATCCGTTTTCGGGCGGGGGCACCCCACAGATACGCAGTATTTT. Translating gives CASTVSVFGRGHPTDTQYF.

The chain uses TRBV25-1 and TRBJ2-1; 10 bases line up with TRBD2. Germline CDR1 is MGHDK and CDR2 is SYGVNS. CDR3 size: 16 residues. The trim removed 6 bases at V and 3 bases at J, leaving 8 bases unmatched. The chain's CDR3 is CASRTDSGRYYNEQFF. CDR3 sequence (DNA): TGTGCCAGCAGGACAGATAGCGGGAGGTACTACAATGAGCAGTTCTTC.

J is TRBJ2-1 and V is TRBV28; 7 bases match TRBD2. CDR1 is MDHEN and CDR2 is SYDVKM in the germline V gene. This CDR3 is 16 amino acids long. V lost 6 bases and J lost 4; bases outside the gene matches: 12. The CDR3 DNA sequence: TGTGCCAGCAGCTTAACCCCTAGCGGTACTTACAATGAGCAGTTCTTC. Translation gives CASSLTPSGTYNEQFF.

This clone was observed a handful of times. The CDR3: CASSTSGVRGYTF. CDR3 bases: TGTGCCAGCAGTACCTCAGGGGTACGGGGCTACACCTTC. The chain is built from TRBV6-1 and TRBJ1-2; D is perhaps TRBD1 (6 bases). The CDR3 totals 13 residues. The V gene's germline CDR1 is MNHNS and CDR2 SASEGT. V was shortened by 5 bases and J by 8 bases, with 15 bases between the two germline ends.

This clone occurred once. J is TRBJ1-2 and V is TRBV28; D not certain. Trimming removed 0 bases from V and 8 bases from J, with 13 bases in between. CDR3 length equals 14 residues. CDR1 is MDHEN, CDR2 SYDVKM, per germline. Written as DNA, the CDR3 is TGTGCCAGCAGTTTATGGTTGGGTACGGAGGGCTACACCTTC. It is translated as CASSLWLGTEGYTF.

The V and J genes are TRBV6-5 and TRBJ2-3, with 7 bases identical to TRBD2. From germline, CDR1 is MNHEY and CDR2 SVGAGI. After removal of 3 bases from V and 2 bases from J, the junction contained 8 bases not matched to a gene. The CDR3 has 16 amino acids. CDR3 bases: TGTGCCAGCAGTTATAAGGCGGGAGCTCCCACAGATACGCAGTATTTT. Protein product: CASSYKAGAPTDTQYF.

This rearrangement joins TRBV5-1 to TRBJ2-2, with D perhaps matching TRBD2 (5 bases). Germline assignment: CDR1 SGHRS and CDR2 YFSETQ. The germline V and J ends were trimmed by 2 bases and 0 bases, with 8 bases remaining between them. The CDR3 sequence is 15 residues long. The CDR3 nucleotides are TGCGCCAGCAGCTTCGGGATAGCGAACACCGGGGAGCTGTTTTTT. Protein: CASSFGIANTGELFF.

This clone was found a few times. V usage is TRBV5-6 and J usage is TRBJ1-5, with D perhaps TRBD1 (5 bases). CDR1 and CDR2 (germline): SGHDT, YYEEEE. V lost 3 bases, J lost 2 bases, and 6 bases lay in between. This CDR3 has 13 residues. CDR3 region: CASSSRGNQPQHF. CDR3 in DNA: TGTGCCAGCAGCTCCAGGGGCAATCAGCCCCAGCATTTT. The entire variable domain, with the rest obtained from reference TRBV5-6 and TRBJ1-5, is as follows: DAGVTQSPTHLIKTRGQQVTLRCSPKSGHDTVSWYQQALGQGPQFIFQYYEEEERQRGNFPDRFSGHQFPNYSSELNVNALLLGDSALYLCASSSRGNQPQHFGDGTRLSIL.

This clone was counted between two and nine times. The rearrangement joins TRBV12-5 to TRBJ1-1, with D possibly being TRBD1 (6 bases). Looked up from germline, CDR1 is LGHNT and CDR2 is FRNRAP. CDR3 size: 14 residues. V shed 5 bases and J shed 5 bases, with 15 bases lying between them. The CDR3 sequence is CASGLGQPGTEAFF. The CDR3 DNA is TGTGCTAGTGGTCTGGGACAACCGGGGACTGAAGCTTTCTTT.